This TCR beta chain comes out of a study of shared clonotypes between healthy human individuals. Study results and limitations: Non-shared clonotypes showed lower generation probabilities than clonotypes common to all four donors.

As regards this clone: What it binds is unknown.

Germline values: CDR1 SGHRS, CDR2 YFSETQ. J lost 5 bases, V lost 5 bases, and 6 bases had no gene match. This CDR3 contains 14 residues. Produced via immunoSEQ multiplex PCR; TCRdb's table is partial and in-frame only. The sample shows 1,400,000 or so clones, approximately 98.5% of them seen only once. The sequenced material came from naive CD4+ T cells sorted from blood. Subset specified: CD45RA+ positively selected. The gene calls are TRBV5-1 and TRBJ2-2, with TRBD1 matching over 7 bases. This TCR came from a man aged 25 to 40 in good health. Here the CDR3 DNA reads TGCGCCAGCAGTTATACAGGGGCTACCGGGGAGCTGTTTTTT. This translates into CASSYTGATGELFF.